This TCR beta chain was profiled in a study of cytomegalovirus exposure and HLA in healthy donors. General study results and limits: The only immune exposure information that was available was CMV serostatus. Association of a missense DCLRE1C variant with TCR beta V- and J-gene trimming was reported in a later analysis.

In regard to this clone: Its target is unknown.

CDR1 WSHSY and CDR2 SAAADI come from the germline V gene. V gave up 8 bases and J gave up 2 bases, with 18 bases separating them. The CDR3 loop spans 16 amino acids. The PCR had 60 Vbeta and 13 Jbeta primers. Assay: immunoSEQ multiplex PCR; the TCRdb copy retains only in-frame clones and omits some. This sample yields approximately 160,000 clones, of which approximately 82% are seen a single time; about 4.9% belongs to the top ten. This chain uses TRBV10-2 with TRBJ2-2; possibly TRBD1 for D (6 bases). The receptor comes from a male donor in good health and CMV-seronegative. The sequencing input was PBMCs. The DNA of the CDR3 is TGCGCCAGCCGATGGGACATTCGAGGAAACACCGGGGAGCTGTTTTTT. As protein: CASRWDIRGNTGELFF.